This TCR beta chain was retrieved from a study of blood T cell repertoires in COVID-19. In the study overall: Spain, Italy and the United States supplied samples that represented acute and convalescent COVID-19. PBMCs, B-cell-depleted T cells, or T cells provided the cDNA or gDNA that made up the material.

Per the original methods: Nucleated cell number was recorded as an estimate derived from reference gene primer amplification. This table comes from immunoSEQ multiplex PCR, and its TCRdb copy is limited to in-frame clones, with some not included. D and trimming were read from the DNA, whereas the V and J calls and clone size are those reported in that table. The data show fewer than 250,000 clones, 83% seen once. CDR3 size: 15 residues. CDR1 is SGHRS and CDR2 is YFSETQ in the germline V gene. With V trimmed by 4 bases and J by 2 bases, 6 bases remained unmatched. The chain couples TRBV5-1 to TRBJ2-1; 7 bases are a match to TRBD2. The sequence was collected from a woman aged 45-59 years with acute or convalescent COVID-19. Source material: peripheral blood. CDR3 loop: CASSTLAQTYNEQFF. The CDR3 DNA is TGCGCCAGCAGCACACTAGCGCAAACCTACAATGAGCAGTTCTTC.